The sequence of this T cell receptor (beta chain) was determined in a study of cytomegalovirus exposure and HLA in healthy donors. Study-level points and caveats: In a later analysis, HLA-associated TCR beta chains were more clonally expanded than equally common others. The presence/absence work took it that sequencing depth was about the same across donors.

Vbeta (60) and Jbeta (13) primers were used in the PCR. Profiling relied on immunoSEQ multiplex PCR, and the TCRdb table lists in-frame clones only, not all of them. The sample consists of about 110,000 clones, more than 65% of them appearing once. As for this clone: Its cognate antigen is unknown.

Germline CDR1 is MNHEY and CDR2 is SVGAGI. The CDR3 runs 15 residues. V was cut by 6 bases and J by 5 bases, with 17 bases left in between. Sample: PBMCs. The sequence derives from a male donor in good health and CMV-seronegative. The gene calls are TRBV6-5 and TRBJ2-1; D gene uncertain. The CDR3 is CASSPERSLDNEQFF. In nucleotides, the CDR3 is TGTGCCAGCAGCCCGGAGCGTTCTCTTGACAATGAGCAGTTCTTC.